These 3 T cell receptor beta chains originate from one sample sequenced in a study of blood T cell repertoires in COVID-19. Assay: immunoSEQ multiplex PCR; the TCRdb copy retains only in-frame clones and omits some. This table has about 180,000 clones, approximately 83% appearing once. Sequencing was done on a sample of peripheral blood. All receptors come from a woman aged 55-70 years with acute or convalescent COVID-19.

This clone has just one count. V usage is TRBV6-5 and J usage is TRBJ1-2; a weak D match, TRBD1 (5 bases). Germline CDR1 and CDR2: MNHEY and SVGAGI. The ends were cut back, 2 bases at V and 4 bases at J, with 11 bases in the middle. The CDR3 extends over 14 amino acids. Here the CDR3 reads CASSYRQGFYGYTF. The CDR3 DNA reads as TGTGCCAGCAGTTACCGGCAGGGCTTCTATGGCTACACCTTC.

The J gene is TRBJ2-3, the V gene TRBV10-3; 7 bases match TRBD2. Trimming cost V 0 bases and J 0 bases; bases outside gene matches: 3. The CDR3 has 16 amino acids. Germline V gene data show CDR1 as ENHRY and CDR2 as SYGVKD. In DNA form, the CDR3 reads TGTGCCATCAGTGAGTCCGGCGGGGGTAGCACAGATACGCAGTATTTT. This sequence encodes CAISESGGGSTDTQYF.

The CDR3 protein is CASRTGTAADTQYF. The CDR3 DNA sequence: TGTGCCAGCAGGACAGGGACCGCAGCAGATACGCAGTATTTT. This chain uses TRBV2 with TRBJ2-3; 7 nucleotides line up with TRBD1. This CDR3 region has 14 residues. The germline CDR1 and CDR2 sequences are SNHLY and FYNNEI. After removal of 6 bases from V and 4 bases from J, the junction contained 7 bases not matched to a gene.